This T cell receptor beta chain was profiled in a study of OX40 agonist ivuxolimab in advanced cancers. Study-level information: Of the participants, 35% to 50% had some prior anti-PD-1, anti-PD-L1 or anti-CTLA-4 therapy, which was allowed.

Sequenced by immunoSEQ multiplex PCR; TCRdb stores in-frame clones only, minus some. In the table there are roughly 69,000 clones, 80% to 95% of which are singletons. The V gene lost 5 bases and the J gene lost 1 base, with 11 bases spanning the gap. Germline V lookup: CDR1 LNHDA, CDR2 SQIVND (reference sequence). This CDR3 is 14 amino acids long. The origin of this receptor is an adult with an advanced solid tumor such as melanoma, head and neck, liver or kidney cancer. Sample: CD4+ or CD8+ T cells sorted from blood, taken in a trial of the OX40 agonist ivuxolimab. The chain has TRBV19 and TRBJ1-1; D ambiguous. The CDR3 loop reads CASSVGRWNTEAFF. The CDR3 nucleotides read TGTGCCAGTAGTGTAGGACGGTGGAACACTGAAGCTTTCTTT.